Sequencing of this T cell receptor beta chain was carried out in a study of cytomegalovirus exposure and HLA in healthy donors. PCR used 60 Vbeta primers and 13 Jbeta primers. The protocol was immunoSEQ multiplex PCR, while the TCRdb copy is restricted to in-frame clones and leaves out a portion. This table holds fewer than 85,000 clones, around 80% found once. Germline CDR1 PRHDT, CDR2 FYEKMQ (reference sequence). The V and J ends lost 5 bases and 8 bases, in that order; junction bases with no gene match: 7. CDR3 size: 15 residues. Study outcomes and limitations: What a later analysis showed was that several of the most significant clusters appeared linked to common viral pathogens.

Regarding this clone: No antigen is known for it.

This TCR came from a male donor in good health and CMV-seropositive. The chain employs TRBV13 and TRBJ2-1, with 12 bases that match TRBD2. Specimen: PBMCs. CDR3 bases: TGTGCCAGCAGCGTCACTAGCGGGAGGCTTGATGAGCAGTTCTTC. This translates into CASSVTSGRLDEQFF.